A selection of T cell receptor beta chains follows, all from one sample in a study of cytomegalovirus exposure and HLA in healthy donors. Sequencing used immunoSEQ multiplex PCR; TCRdb keeps in-frame clones, though not all of them. The sample lists 70,000 to 95,000 clones, under 95% seen once, with about 3.9% in the top ten. The sample taken for sequencing was PBMCs. Every receptor here comes from a woman in her twenties or thirties in good health and CMV-seronegative. Both conserved end residues are part of each CDR3. D genes are given only for firm matches. Size is omitted from some rows. Given values are once, few, many or a class for expanded clones.

j_gene	v_gene	d_gene	abundance	CDR3nt	CDR3aa
TRBJ2-1	TRBV30	-	-	TGTGCCTGGTCCCTAATAAGTATTGAGCAGTTCTTC	CAWSLISIEQFF
TRBJ2-6	TRBV27	-	-	TGTGCCAGCAGGGCCTCAGGGAACGCTGGGGCCAACGTCCTGACTTTC	CASRASGNAGANVLTF
TRBJ1-2	TRBV2	TRBD1	once	TGTGCCAGCAGCCGGACAGGGGGCCTGGGTGGCTACACCTTC	CASSRTGGLGGYTF
TRBJ2-2	TRBV15	TRBD1	once	TGTGCCACCAGCAGAGATTACGGAGGACAGGGCACGTCCAGCGGGGAGCTGTTTTTT	CATSRDYGGQGTSSGELFF
TRBJ2-2	TRBV28	-	-	TGTGCCAGCAGGATGGCCAACACCGGGGAGCTGTTTTTT	CASRMANTGELFF
TRBJ1-1	TRBV4-2	-	-	TGTGCCAGCAGCCAAGATCTAGGCTCCTACACTGAAGCTTTCTTT	CASSQDLGSYTEAFF
TRBJ2-7	TRBV7-8	TRBD2	-	TGTGCCAGCAGCTTAGTCCCAGCGGGGGAGACCGAGCAGTACTTC	CASSLVPAGETEQYF
TRBJ2-1	TRBV7-2	TRBD2	-	TGTGCCAGCAGCTTTAATCTAGCGGGGACCTCCTACAATGAGCAGTTCTTC	CASSFNLAGTSYNEQFF
TRBJ2-7	TRBV4-1	TRBD2	-	TGCGCCAGCAGCCAGGGAGCTAGCGGGGGAGCCTACGAGCAGTACTTC	CASSQGASGGAYEQYF
TRBJ2-1	TRBV28	-	-	TGTGCCACCCTATTGTCCCACAATGAGCAGTTCTTC	CATLLSHNEQFF
TRBJ1-1	TRBV18	-	-	TGTGCCAGCTCACCGGGGAGGAGCACTGAAGCTTTCTTT	CASSPGRSTEAFF
TRBJ1-2	TRBV14	-	-	TGTGCCAGCAGCCAAGGTAACCTCGGCATACTAGGAGATGGCTACACCTTC	CASSQGNLGILGDGYTF
TRBJ1-5	TRBV7-9	-	-	TGTGCCAGCAGCCAGCCAGGTCCCGGTCAGCCCCAGCATTTT	CASSQPGPGQPQHF
TRBJ2-3	TRBV6-1	TRBD2	-	TGTGCCAGCAGTGAAAGGGGCTGGCGGGGGGGCGCAGATACGCAGTATTTT	CASSERGWRGGADTQYF
TRBJ1-3	TRBV7-3	-	few	TGTGCCAGCAGCTTAAGAGGCAGCTCTGGAAACACCATATATTTT	CASSLRGSSGNTIYF
TRBJ1-2	TRBV6-5	TRBD1	few	TGTGCCAGCAGTTGGGACAGGGACAATGGCTACACCTTC	CASSWDRDNGYTF
TRBJ2-7	TRBV19	-	-	TGTGCCAGTAGTGACCGGGGCTACGAGCAGTACTTC	CASSDRGYEQYF
TRBJ1-1	TRBV2	TRBD1	-	TGTGCCACCCTCTGGACAGGGAAGAACACTGAAGCTTTCTTT	CATLWTGKNTEAFF
TRBJ2-3	TRBV11-3	TRBD2	-	TGTGCCAGCCGCTTGACTAGCGAGAACACAGATACGCAGTATTTT	CASRLTSENTDTQYF